Sequencing of this T cell receptor (beta chain) was carried out in a study of cytomegalovirus exposure and HLA in healthy donors (dated by TCRdb to 2016 to 2017). As for the study more broadly: An earlier analysis of several hundred of the donors reported 250 to 300 Gb of sequence data and 95 million to 140 million unique TCR beta sequences obtained from roughly 170 million T cells. About 320 gigabases of sequencing data and approximately 93 million unique TCR sequences were included in an early release covering several hundred HLA-typed donors. Of the 300 to 500 genotyped donors, 75% to 85% were placed in the genetic ancestry cluster associated with self-reported Caucasian donors. The study aimed to test whether signatures of past pathogen exposure could be identified by cataloging public T cell receptors. The study used immunosequencing to profile the T cell repertoires of approximately 650 subjects and linked those repertoires to cytomegalovirus serostatus. Along with the roughly 670-subject first cohort, a separate validation cohort of about 110 different subjects was used. To predict cytomegalovirus infection status, the study combined high-throughput TCR immunosequencing, statistical association of individual TCRs with disease status, and machine learning. To study patterns of TCR occurrence, a later analysis re-analyzed previously published TCR beta repertoires from just over 650 donors and added high-resolution HLA genotyping. Rather than using new phenotypic data, the later analysis identified candidate immune exposures from TCR beta sequences and from how often those sequences occurred across donors. To decide whether each TCR beta V gene segment behaved as functional or pseudogenic, an earlier analysis of some 570 of the donors relied on high-throughput TCR beta sequencing. Donor age, sex, ethnicity and CMV serostatus were compiled alongside the repertoire data. In a later genetic analysis, genome-wide SNP genotypes for about 55% of the roughly 700 donors were used, and that subset was treated as a discovery cohort. All discovery cohort repertoires had been generated on a single sequencing platform. HLA typing included class I and class II loci at four-digit resolution. Typing coverage differed by locus: A, B, C, DRB1 and DQB1 were typed in roughly 629-630 donors, DQA1 in about 500, DPA1 in 600 to 610, and DPB1 in just under 480. A handful of DR-DQ haplotypes were handled as single units for association and clustering because linkage in the cohort was strong. On average, approximately 250,000 unique TCR beta nucleotide sequences were sequenced per donor among 398 genotyped donors of the cohort, with roughly a sixth of those sequences being non-productive. Findings and caveats that apply to the study as a whole: Most TCR sequences were seen in very few donors, while some public TCRs were found in many individuals. In both the original and validation cohorts, the classifier was reported to diagnose cytomegalovirus status with high specificity and sensitivity. Correlated functional status among segregating V segments might be attributable to linkage disequilibrium, but an unknown experimental factor could not be ruled out. V-gene and J-gene trimming of TCR beta chains was associated with a missense DCLRE1C variant in a later genetic analysis, and the association was replicated in an independent cohort. A cluster of highly shared sequence variants was judged likely to represent a technical artifact of the sequencing pipeline. In a later analysis, around 17,000 TCR beta sequences were associated with specific HLA alleles at a false discovery rate of 0.05. Roughly uniform sequencing depth across donors was assumed in presence/absence analyses, although this assumption may not hold. In vitro tests confirmed that a few of the cytomegalovirus-associated TCR beta chains recognize cytomegalovirus antigens. According to a later analysis, most CMV-associated TCR beta chains appeared to be HLA-restricted, and the HLA associations seemed to be driven largely by CMV exposure. In a later analysis, several top co-occurrence clusters were reported to appear linked to parvovirus B19, influenza, CMV and Epstein-Barr virus. A further reported finding was that TCR beta sequences accurately predicted the HLA-A and HLA-B alleles for most subjects in the first cohort. The authors suggested that the approach could potentially be generalized to other disease states and immunological phenotypes. Because counts were too low, roughly 18 rarely observed V segments, including chromosome 9 orphons, were left out of the earlier analysis of several hundred of the donors. A later analysis found that TCR association rates varied across HLA loci, with DRB1 alleles showing the most associated TCRs and HLA-C alleles the fewest. A later analysis found that HLA-associated TCR beta chains were more clonally expanded and had lower generation probabilities than equally common non-associated chains. When HLA alleles, especially DR and DQ, strongly co-occurred, TCR associations were difficult to assign to individual alleles. CMV serostatus was the only immune exposure information available for the cohort. Because the 87-base-pair reads could not distinguish some IMGT-functional V segments, including TRBV6-2 and TRBV6-3, those segments were excluded. Broadly in line with IMGT annotations, most TCR beta V segments showed up in productive rearrangements about 90% or about 30% of the time in an earlier analysis of 587 of the donors. The study gave a list of about 170 TCR beta chains associated with cytomegalovirus. Because some donors lacked HLA typing at each locus, the association tests relied only on the typed subset. Compared with the approximately 700-donor mean, donors in an Asian-associated ancestry cluster had fewer N-insertions in productive TCRs, according to a later genetic analysis. In this cohort, only TCR beta chains were sequenced, and detectable features were limited by the absence of alpha or paired-chain data.

The library relied on the immunoSEQ multiplex PCR assay. For the multiplex PCR, a mixture combining 60 forward primers for TCR Vbeta segments and 13 reverse primers for TCR Jbeta segments was used. A multiplex PCR assay on genomic DNA amplified the CDR3 region of rearranged TCR beta genes. Amplified TCR beta libraries were sequenced as 87-base-pair reads on the Illumina HiSeq System. The authors' pipeline ran thus. A later analysis tallied some 79 million unique TCR beta chains across the 650 to 750 repertoires, and roughly 11 million of those chains were shared by two or more donors. Raw reads were error-corrected and collapsed into unique sequences by a nearest-neighbor algorithm in which closely related sequences were merged to remove PCR and sequencing errors. Alignment of CDR3 sequences to IMGT reference sequences was used to assign V, D and J gene segments. Each retained sequence needed at least a six-nucleotide match to both a V gene segment and a J gene segment. A rearrangement was called productive if the CDR3 had no stop codons and remained in frame with V and J, and every other rearrangement was called non-productive. CDR3 was defined according to IMGT convention as the region running from the second conserved V-encoded cysteine to the conserved J-encoded phenylalanine. The earlier analysis of 550 to 650 of the donors excluded any sequence lacking an unambiguous match to a single V gene segment. In an earlier analysis of approximately 590 of the donors, V segments were called functional above 56.7% productive rearrangements and were called segregating when the between-donor standard deviation exceeded 5%. To diagnose cytomegalovirus status from the catalog of TCR beta chain sequences, a statistical classification framework was built. A later analysis assigned V and J genes by comparing TCR nucleotide sequences with IMGT/GENE-DB human TR gene sequences. The TCRdist pipeline was used in a later analysis to assign CDR3 sequences and most-parsimonious VDJ recombination scenarios. In a later analysis, every TCR beta chain was defined by the combination of its CDR3 amino acid sequence and its V-gene family, and reads without a unique V-gene family were dropped. A later analysis removed nearly 600 highly shared, low-generation-probability nucleotide sequences to deal with suspected cross-contamination and a sequencing artifact. A later analysis calculated a clonal expansion index for each public chain from normalized within-repertoire ranks of inferred template counts. Generation probabilities in a later analysis came from a VDJ recombination model fitted to out-of-frame rearrangements, and those results were checked against IGoR. In a later analysis, hypergeometric tests were used to score TCR-TCR, TCR-HLA and TCR-CMV co-occurrence, with a repertoire-size bias correction applied to TCR pairs. To estimate false discovery rates, a later analysis permuted the HLA or CMV assignments 20 times. In a later analysis, co-occurring TCRs were grouped using DBSCAN, and TCRdist sequence similarity was added for clustering within HLA-allele-positive subsets. Co-occurrence clustering excluded repertoires with fewer than 30,000 or more than 120,000 public chains, plus five with anomalous nucleotide sharing. This is the immuneACCESS table as TCRdb keeps it, with only in-frame sequences that have V and J called. A part of the clones is gone; compared with another copy, unresolved V genes explain less than half, and the rest is unexplained. V and J calls and clone size are given by that table; D and trimming were obtained from the DNA. Within this sample are about 150,000 clones, with more than 75% of them counted one time only. In total, the top ten clones hold about 7.4% of the sample.

In total, roughly 670 healthy bone marrow donors made up the cohort. All cohort members were sampled while nominally healthy, although unrecorded immune exposures were likely present. The donor tested CMV seropositive, placing the donor among the 289 seropositive members of the cohort. A peripheral blood sample was provided by each donor, and peripheral blood mononuclear cells were used for TCR beta sequencing. The Qiagen DNeasy Blood Extraction Kit was used to extract genomic DNA from the blood cell samples. Reading from cysteine to phenylalanine, the CDR3 counts 17 amino acids. Only CDR3 DNA remains: 51 bases, in frame from the first base. Based on the germline V gene, the CDR1 and CDR2 sequences are SNHLY and FYNNEI. Between the V and J ends, shortened by 0 bases and 0 bases respectively, the junction contains 9 bases. Concerning this clone: Its specific antigen is unknown. There are no base qualities to consult, and no much larger clone falls within one base.

The chain is made from TRBV2 and TRBJ2-6; the D gene is unclear. Sequencing was performed on PBMCs. The TCR comes from a woman aged 50 to 65 in good health and CMV-seropositive. At the DNA level, the sequence is TGTGCCAGCAGTGAAGCGCTATTTCTCTCTGGGGCCAACGTCCTGACTTTC. It is translated as CASSEALFLSGANVLTF.